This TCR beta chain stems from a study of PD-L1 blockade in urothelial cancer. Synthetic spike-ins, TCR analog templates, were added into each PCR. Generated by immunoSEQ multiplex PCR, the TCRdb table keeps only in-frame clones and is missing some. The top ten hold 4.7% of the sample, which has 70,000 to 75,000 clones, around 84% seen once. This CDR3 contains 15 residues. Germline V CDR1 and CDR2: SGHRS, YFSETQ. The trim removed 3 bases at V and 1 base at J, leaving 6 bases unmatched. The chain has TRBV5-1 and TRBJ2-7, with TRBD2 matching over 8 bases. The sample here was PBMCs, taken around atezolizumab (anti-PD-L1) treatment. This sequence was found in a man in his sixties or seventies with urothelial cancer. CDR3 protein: CASSWGGGRSYEQYF. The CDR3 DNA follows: TGCGCCAGCAGCTGGGGCGGGGGGCGATCCTACGAGCAGTACTTC. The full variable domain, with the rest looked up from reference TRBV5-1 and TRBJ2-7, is KAGVTQTPRYLIKTRGQQVTLSCSPISGHRSVSWYQQTPGQGLQFLFEYFSETQRNKGNFPGRFSGRQFSNSRSEMNVSTLELGDSALYLCASSWGGGRSYEQYFGPGTRLTVT.